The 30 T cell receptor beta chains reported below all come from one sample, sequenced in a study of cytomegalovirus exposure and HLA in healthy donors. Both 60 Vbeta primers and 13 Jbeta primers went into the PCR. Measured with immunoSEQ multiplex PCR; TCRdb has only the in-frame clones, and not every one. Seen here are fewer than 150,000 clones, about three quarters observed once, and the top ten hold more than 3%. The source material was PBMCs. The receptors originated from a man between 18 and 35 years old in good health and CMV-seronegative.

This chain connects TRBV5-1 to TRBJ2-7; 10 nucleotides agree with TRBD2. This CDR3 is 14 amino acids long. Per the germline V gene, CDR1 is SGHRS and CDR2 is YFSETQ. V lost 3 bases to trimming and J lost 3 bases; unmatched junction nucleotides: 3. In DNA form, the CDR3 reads TGCGCCAGCAGCTCGAGGACTAGCGGCTACGAGCAGTACTTC. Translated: CASSSRTSGYEQYF.

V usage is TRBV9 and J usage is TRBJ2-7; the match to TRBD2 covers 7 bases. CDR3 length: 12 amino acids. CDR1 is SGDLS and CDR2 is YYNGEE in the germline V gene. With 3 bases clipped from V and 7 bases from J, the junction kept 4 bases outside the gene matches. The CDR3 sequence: CASSAQAGEQYF. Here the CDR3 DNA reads TGTGCCAGCAGCGCTCAAGCGGGAGAGCAGTACTTC.

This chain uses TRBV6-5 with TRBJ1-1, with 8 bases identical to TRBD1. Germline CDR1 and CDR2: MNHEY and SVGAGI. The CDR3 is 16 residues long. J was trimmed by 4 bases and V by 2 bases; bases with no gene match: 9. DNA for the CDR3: TGTGCCAGCAGTTACCGTGGGGCAGGGGGCGTCACTGAAGCTTTCTTT. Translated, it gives CASSYRGAGGVTEAFF.

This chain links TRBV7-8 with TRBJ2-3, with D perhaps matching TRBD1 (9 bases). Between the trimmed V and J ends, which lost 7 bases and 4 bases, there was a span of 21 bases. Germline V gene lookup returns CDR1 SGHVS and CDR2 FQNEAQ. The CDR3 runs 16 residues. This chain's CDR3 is CASTRGGTGTPDTQYF. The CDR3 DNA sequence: TGTGCCAGCACCCGGGGGGGGACAGGGACCCCAGATACGCAGTATTTT.

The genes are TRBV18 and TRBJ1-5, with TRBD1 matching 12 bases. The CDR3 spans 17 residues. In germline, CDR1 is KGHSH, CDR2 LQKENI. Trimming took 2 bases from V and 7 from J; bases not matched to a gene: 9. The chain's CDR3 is CASSPKRDRGPGQPQHF. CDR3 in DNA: TGTGCCAGCTCACCAAAACGGGACAGGGGGCCCGGACAGCCCCAGCATTTT.

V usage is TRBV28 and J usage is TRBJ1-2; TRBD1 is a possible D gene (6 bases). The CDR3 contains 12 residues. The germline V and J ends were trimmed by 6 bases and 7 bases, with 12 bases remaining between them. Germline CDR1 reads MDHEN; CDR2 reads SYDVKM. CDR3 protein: CASRQGARGYTF. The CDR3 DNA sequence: TGTGCCAGCAGACAGGGTGCTCGTGGCTACACCTTC.

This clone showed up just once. The CDR3 DNA follows: TGTGCCAGCAGCCCTACAGGGGGCTCTAGCACAGATACGCAGTATTTT. It is translated as CASSPTGGSSTDTQYF. The chain uses TRBV27 and TRBJ2-3; 9 bases match TRBD1. The CDR3 covers 16 residues. V lost 6 bases, J lost 0 bases, and 7 bases stayed unmatched. Germline V gene lookup returns CDR1 MNHEY and CDR2 SMNVEV (reference sequence).

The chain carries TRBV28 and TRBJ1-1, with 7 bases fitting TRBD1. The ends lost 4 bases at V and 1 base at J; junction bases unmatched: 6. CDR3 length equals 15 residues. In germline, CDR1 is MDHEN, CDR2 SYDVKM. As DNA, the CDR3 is TGTGCCAGCAGTTCATACAGGGGAAAGAACACTGAAGCTTTCTTT. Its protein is CASSSYRGKNTEAFF.

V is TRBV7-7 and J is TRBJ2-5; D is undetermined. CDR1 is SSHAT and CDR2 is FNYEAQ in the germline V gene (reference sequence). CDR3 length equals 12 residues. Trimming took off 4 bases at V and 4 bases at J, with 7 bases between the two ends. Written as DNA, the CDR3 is TGTGCCAGCAGCTCCGGGTTAGAGACCCAGTACTTC. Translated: CASSSGLETQYF.

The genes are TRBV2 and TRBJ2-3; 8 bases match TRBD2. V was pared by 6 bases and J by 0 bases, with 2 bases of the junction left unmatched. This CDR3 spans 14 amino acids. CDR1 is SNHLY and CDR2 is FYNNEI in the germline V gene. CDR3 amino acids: CASSGGGSTDTQYF. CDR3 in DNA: TGTGCCAGCAGCGGCGGGGGGAGCACAGATACGCAGTATTTT.

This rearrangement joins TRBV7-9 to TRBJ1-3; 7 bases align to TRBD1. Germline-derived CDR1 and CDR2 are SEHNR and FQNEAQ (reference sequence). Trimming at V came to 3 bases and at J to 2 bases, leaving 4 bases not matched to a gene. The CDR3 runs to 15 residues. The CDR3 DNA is TGTGCCAGCAGCTTCCGGAGGGGGCCTGGAAACACCATATATTTT. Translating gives CASSFRRGPGNTIYF.

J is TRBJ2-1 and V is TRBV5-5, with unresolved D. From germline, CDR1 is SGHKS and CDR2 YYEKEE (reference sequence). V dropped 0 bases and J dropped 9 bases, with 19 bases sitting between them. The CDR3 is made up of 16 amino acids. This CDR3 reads CASSLGGLPVMGEQFF. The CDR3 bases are TGTGCCAGCAGCTTGGGTGGGCTACCAGTGATGGGTGAGCAGTTCTTC.

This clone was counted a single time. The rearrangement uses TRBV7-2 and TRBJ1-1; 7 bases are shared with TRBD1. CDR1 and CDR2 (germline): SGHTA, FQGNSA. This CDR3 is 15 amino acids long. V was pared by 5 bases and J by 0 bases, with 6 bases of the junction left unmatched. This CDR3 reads CASSKGTAMNTEAFF. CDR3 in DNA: TGTGCCAGCAGCAAAGGGACAGCAATGAACACTGAAGCTTTCTTT.

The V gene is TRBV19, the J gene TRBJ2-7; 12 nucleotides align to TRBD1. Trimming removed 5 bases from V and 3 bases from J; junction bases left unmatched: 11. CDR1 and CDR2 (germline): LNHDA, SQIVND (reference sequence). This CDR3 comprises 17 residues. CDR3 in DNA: TGTGCCAGTAGTTCCGGGACAGGGGGCGGAAACAACTACGAGCAGTACTTC. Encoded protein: CASSSGTGGGNNYEQYF.

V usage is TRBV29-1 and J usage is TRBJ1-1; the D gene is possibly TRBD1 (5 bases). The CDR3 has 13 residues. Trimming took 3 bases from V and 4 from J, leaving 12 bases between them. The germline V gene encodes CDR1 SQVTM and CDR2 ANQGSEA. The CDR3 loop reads CSVDTGWGTEAFF. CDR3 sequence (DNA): TGCAGCGTTGATACAGGTTGGGGCACTGAAGCTTTCTTT.

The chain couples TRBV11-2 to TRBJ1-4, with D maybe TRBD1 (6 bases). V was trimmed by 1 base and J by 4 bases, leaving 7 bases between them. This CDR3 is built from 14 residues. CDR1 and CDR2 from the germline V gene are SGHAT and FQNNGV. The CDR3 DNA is TGTGCCAGCAGCTTAGCCAGGGGTAATGAAAAACTGTTTTTT. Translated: CASSLARGNEKLFF.

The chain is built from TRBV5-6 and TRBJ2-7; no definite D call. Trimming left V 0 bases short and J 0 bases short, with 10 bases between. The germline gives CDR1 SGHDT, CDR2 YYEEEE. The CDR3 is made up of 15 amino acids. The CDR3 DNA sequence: TGTGCCAGCAGCTTGGGGCAGCGAGGCTCCTACGAGCAGTACTTC. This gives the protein CASSLGQRGSYEQYF. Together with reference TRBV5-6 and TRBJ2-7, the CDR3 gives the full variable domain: DAGVTQSPTHLIKTRGQQVTLRCSPKSGHDTVSWYQQALGQGPQFIFQYYEEEERQRGNFPDRFSGHQFPNYSSELNVNALLLGDSALYLCASSLGQRGSYEQYFGPGTRLTVT.

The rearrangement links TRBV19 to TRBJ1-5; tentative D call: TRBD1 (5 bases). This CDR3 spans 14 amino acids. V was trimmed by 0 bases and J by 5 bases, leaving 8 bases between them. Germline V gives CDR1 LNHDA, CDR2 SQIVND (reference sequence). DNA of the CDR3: TGTGCCAGTAGTATAGAAGGGGTGGATCAGCCCCAGCATTTT. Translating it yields CASSIEGVDQPQHF.

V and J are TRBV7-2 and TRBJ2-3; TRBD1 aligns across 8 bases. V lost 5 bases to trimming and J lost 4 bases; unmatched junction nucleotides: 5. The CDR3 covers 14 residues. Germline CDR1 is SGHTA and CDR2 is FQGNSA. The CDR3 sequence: CASSVDREADTQYF. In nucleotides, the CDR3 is TGTGCCAGCAGCGTGGACAGGGAGGCAGATACGCAGTATTTT.

CDR3 protein: CASSFSGGADTQYF. The CDR3 DNA reads TGTGCCAGCAGTTTTAGCGGGGGGGCAGATACGCAGTATTTT. This chain connects TRBV6-1 to TRBJ2-3; 11 bases map to TRBD2. Germline CDR1 is MNHNS and CDR2 is SASEGT. V lost 5 bases and J lost 4; bases outside the gene matches: 2. There are 14 residues in the CDR3.

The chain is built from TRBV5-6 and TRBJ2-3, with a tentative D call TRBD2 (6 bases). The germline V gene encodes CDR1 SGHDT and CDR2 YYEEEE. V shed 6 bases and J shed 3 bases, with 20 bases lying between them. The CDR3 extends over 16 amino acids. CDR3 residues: CASMITGRESTDTQYF. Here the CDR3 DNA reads TGTGCCAGCATGATCACTGGGCGGGAATCGACAGATACGCAGTATTTT.

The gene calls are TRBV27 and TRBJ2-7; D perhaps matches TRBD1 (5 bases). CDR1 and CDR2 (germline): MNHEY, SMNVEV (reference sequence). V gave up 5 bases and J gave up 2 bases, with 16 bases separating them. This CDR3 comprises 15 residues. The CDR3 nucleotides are TGTGCCAGCAGTAAATCAGGGCTGGCACCCTACGAGCAGTACTTC. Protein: CASSKSGLAPYEQYF.

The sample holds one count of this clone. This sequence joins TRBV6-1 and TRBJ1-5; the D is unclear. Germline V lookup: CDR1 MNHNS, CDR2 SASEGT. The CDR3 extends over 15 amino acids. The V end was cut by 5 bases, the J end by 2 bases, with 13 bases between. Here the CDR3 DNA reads TGTGCCAGCAGTCGCGGGATGGCGGGCAATCAGCCCCAGCATTTT. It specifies CASSRGMAGNQPQHF.

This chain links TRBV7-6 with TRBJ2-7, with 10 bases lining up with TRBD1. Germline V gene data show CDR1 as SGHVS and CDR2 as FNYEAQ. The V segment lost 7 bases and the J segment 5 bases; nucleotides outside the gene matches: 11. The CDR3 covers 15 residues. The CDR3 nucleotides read TGTGCCAGCAACACCCCCGGGACAGGGGCCCACGAGCAGTACTTC. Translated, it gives CASNTPGTGAHEQYF.

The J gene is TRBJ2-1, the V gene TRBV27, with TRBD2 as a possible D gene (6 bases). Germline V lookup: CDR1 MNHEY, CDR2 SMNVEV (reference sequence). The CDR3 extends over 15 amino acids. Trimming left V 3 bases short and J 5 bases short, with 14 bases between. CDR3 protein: CASSFDPAGNNEQFF. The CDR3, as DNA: TGTGCCAGCAGTTTCGACCCTGCGGGAAACAATGAGCAGTTCTTC.

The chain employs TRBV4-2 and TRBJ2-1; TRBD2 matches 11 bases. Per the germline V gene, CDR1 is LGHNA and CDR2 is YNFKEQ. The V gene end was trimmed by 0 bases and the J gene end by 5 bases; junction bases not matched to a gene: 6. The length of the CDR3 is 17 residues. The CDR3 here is CASSQDQLAGVDNEQFF. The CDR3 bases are TGTGCCAGCAGCCAAGATCAACTAGCGGGGGTGGACAATGAGCAGTTCTTC.

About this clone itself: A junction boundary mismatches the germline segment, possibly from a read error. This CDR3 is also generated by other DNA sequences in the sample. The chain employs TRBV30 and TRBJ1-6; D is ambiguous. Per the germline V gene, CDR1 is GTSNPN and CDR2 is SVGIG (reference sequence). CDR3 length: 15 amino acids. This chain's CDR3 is CAWTELSSYNSPLHF. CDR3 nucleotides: TGTGCCTGGACAGAACTAAGCTCCTATAATTCCCCCCTCCACTTT.

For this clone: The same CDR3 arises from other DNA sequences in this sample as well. The CDR3 sequence is CASRPGQGAYEQYF. The CDR3 nucleotides are TGCGCCAGCAGGCCGGGACAGGGGGCTTACGAGCAGTACTTC. The genes are TRBV5-1 and TRBJ2-7; 12 nucleotides match TRBD1. V trimming: 5 bases; J trimming: 4 bases; junction bases outside the gene matches: 4. Germline lookup yields CDR1 SGHRS and CDR2 YFSETQ. CDR3 length: 14 amino acids.

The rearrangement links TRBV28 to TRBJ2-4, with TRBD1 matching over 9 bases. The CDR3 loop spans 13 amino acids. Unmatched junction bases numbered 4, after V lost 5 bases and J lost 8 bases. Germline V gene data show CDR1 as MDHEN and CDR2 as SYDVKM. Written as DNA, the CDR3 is TGTGCCAGCAGTCGACAGGGGGTGTACATTCAGTACTTC. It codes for CASSRQGVYIQYF.

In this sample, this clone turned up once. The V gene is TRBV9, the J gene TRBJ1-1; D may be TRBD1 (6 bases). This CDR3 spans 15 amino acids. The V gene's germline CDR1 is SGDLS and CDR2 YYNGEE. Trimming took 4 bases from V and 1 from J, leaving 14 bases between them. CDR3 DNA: TGTGCCAGCAGCCCACCATCGGGACAGAACACTGAAGCTTTCTTT. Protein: CASSPPSGQNTEAFF.